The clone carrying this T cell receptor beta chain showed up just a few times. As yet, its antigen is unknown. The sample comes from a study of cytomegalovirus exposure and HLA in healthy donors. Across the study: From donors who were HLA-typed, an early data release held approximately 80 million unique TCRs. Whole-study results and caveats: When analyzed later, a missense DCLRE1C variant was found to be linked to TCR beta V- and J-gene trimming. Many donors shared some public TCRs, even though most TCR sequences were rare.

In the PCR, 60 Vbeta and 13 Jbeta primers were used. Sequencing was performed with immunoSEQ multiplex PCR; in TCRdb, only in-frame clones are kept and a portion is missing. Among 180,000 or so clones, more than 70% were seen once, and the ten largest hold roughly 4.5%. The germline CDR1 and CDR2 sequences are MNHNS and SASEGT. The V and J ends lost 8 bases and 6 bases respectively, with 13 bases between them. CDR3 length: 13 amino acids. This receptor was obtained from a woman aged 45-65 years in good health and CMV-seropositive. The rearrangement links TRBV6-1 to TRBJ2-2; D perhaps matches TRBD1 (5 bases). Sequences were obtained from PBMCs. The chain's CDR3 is CASEGVRAGELFF. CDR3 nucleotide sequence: TGTGCCAGCGAAGGGGTTAGGGCCGGGGAGCTGTTTTTT.